The 24 T cell receptor beta chains below come from one sample, sequenced in a study of Ad26.COV2.S vaccination and SARS-CoV-2 variants. Treatment described: roughly 20 received Ad26.COV2.S at low or high dose, single or two shots; 5 received placebo; per-sample allocation not given. The study sampled participants on day 63 after the first vaccine or placebo injection. Sequencing used immunoSEQ multiplex PCR; TCRdb keeps in-frame clones, though not all of them. The sample carries roughly 420,000 clones, roughly nine tenths recorded once. Source: peripheral blood, taken in a trial of Ad26.COV2.S vaccine versus placebo. The receptors derive from a person between 18 and 65 years old who received the Ad26.COV2.S COVID-19 vaccine or a placebo.

The CDR3 sequence: CASSPRLSGSGTDTQYF. DNA of the CDR3: TGTGCCAGTAGTCCGCGCCTTAGCGGGAGTGGCACAGATACGCAGTATTTT. This chain connects TRBV19 to TRBJ2-3, with 9 bases identical to TRBD2. V trimming: 5 bases; J trimming: 1 base; junction bases outside the gene matches: 10. CDR1 is LNHDA and CDR2 is SQIVND in the germline V gene (reference sequence). CDR3 length equals 17 residues.

This chain links TRBV27 with TRBJ1-4; D possibly corresponds to TRBD1 (6 bases). CDR1 and CDR2 (germline): MNHEY, SMNVEV (reference sequence). V was pared by 4 bases and J by 3 bases, with 18 bases between. The CDR3 has 17 amino acids. The CDR3 DNA reads as TGTGCCAGCAGTTCAAAGCAGGGGAGTCTAGCTAATGAAAAACTGTTTTTT. Its translation is CASSSKQGSLANEKLFF.

The chain is built from TRBV5-6 and TRBJ2-7; the D is unclear. This CDR3 is 13 amino acids long. Trimming took 0 bases from V and 4 from J, leaving 8 bases between them. Germline CDR1 SGHDT, CDR2 YYEEEE. CDR3 sequence: CASSLAFGYEQYF. CDR3 in DNA: TGTGCCAGCAGCTTGGCCTTTGGTTACGAGCAGTACTTC.

This chain links TRBV5-1 with TRBJ1-3; D not certain. Trimming removed 7 bases at V and 0 bases at J, with 11 bases between. CDR1 is SGHRS, CDR2 YFSETQ, per germline. This CDR3 region has 14 residues. The CDR3 sequence: CASRRTASGNTIYF. The DNA of the CDR3 is TGCGCCAGCCGGCGGACTGCCTCTGGAAACACCATATATTTT. Supplemented by reference TRBV5-1 and TRBJ1-3, the full variable domain reads KAGVTQTPRYLIKTRGQQVTLSCSPISGHRSVSWYQQTPGQGLQFLFEYFSETQRNKGNFPGRFSGRQFSNSRSEMNVSTLELGDSALYLCASRRTASGNTIYFGEGSWLTVV.

In DNA, the CDR3 is TGTGCCAGCAGCCAAGTGGTGGGGCCGGCCGGGACCCAGTACTTC. It codes for CASSQVVGPAGTQYF. The chain is built from TRBV3-1 (or the pseudogene TRBV3-2) and TRBJ2-5; D is perhaps TRBD1 (5 bases). Germline assignment: CDR1 LGHDT and CDR2 YNNKEL (reference sequence). The CDR3 is 15 residues long. Trimming stripped 1 base from V and 7 bases from J, with 16 bases between.

V and J are TRBV28 and TRBJ2-5, with D perhaps being TRBD1 or TRBD2 (6 bases each). The V gene's germline CDR1 is MDHEN and CDR2 SYDVKM. Trimming pared 4 bases from V and 1 base from J, leaving 13 bases between. The CDR3 has 15 residues. CDR3 sequence (DNA): TGTGCCAGCAGTTCCCTCGGGGGCGGCCAAGAGACCCAGTACTTC. Amino acids: CASSSLGGGQETQYF.

The CDR3 bases are TGTGCCAGCAGCTTAGACAGGGGAGTTAGTGGCTACACCTTC. It is translated as CASSLDRGVSGYTF. The rearrangement links TRBV7-8 to TRBJ1-2, with 7 bases aligning to TRBD1. Germline lookup yields CDR1 SGHVS and CDR2 FQNEAQ. This CDR3 contains 14 residues. V lost 1 base, J lost 7 bases, and 6 bases stayed unmatched.

The gene calls are TRBV29-1 and TRBJ1-4; the match to TRBD1 covers 10 bases. This CDR3 has 14 amino acids. The trim removed 3 bases at V and 7 bases at J, leaving 5 bases unmatched. Germline assignment: CDR1 SQVTM and CDR2 ANQGSEA. The CDR3 nucleotides are TGCAGCGTTGAGCACCGGGACAGGGGTGAAAAACTGTTTTTT. Protein sequence: CSVEHRDRGEKLFF.

The rearrangement links TRBV28 to TRBJ2-7; 10 positions agree with TRBD1. CDR1 and CDR2 (germline): MDHEN, SYDVKM. The V segment lost 5 bases and the J segment 4 bases; nucleotides outside the gene matches: 5. The CDR3 extends over 14 amino acids. In nucleotides, the CDR3 is TGTGCCAGCAGTGACAGGGGGCTTGGTTACGAGCAGTACTTC. It translates to CASSDRGLGYEQYF.

The J gene is TRBJ1-1, the V gene TRBV10-3; a weak D match, TRBD1 (6 bases). Trimming cost V 8 bases and J 0 bases, with 10 bases left between them. Germline CDR1 and CDR2: ENHRY and SYGVKD. This CDR3 spans 13 amino acids. CDR3 nucleotide sequence: TGTGCCATCGGACAGAACATGAACACTGAAGCTTTCTTT. Translating gives CAIGQNMNTEAFF.

V and J are TRBV5-1 and TRBJ2-2; TRBD2 agrees at 10 bases. CDR3 length: 17 residues. Germline CDR1 SGHRS, CDR2 YFSETQ. J gave up 1 base and V 0 bases, and 3 bases lay outside the gene matches. The CDR3 bases are TGCGCCAGCAGCTTGGTACTAGCGGGACGGAACACCGGGGAGCTGTTTTTT. Translated: CASSLVLAGRNTGELFF.

This clone was detected only once. The genes are TRBV2 and TRBJ2-7; the match to TRBD1 covers 8 bases. V shed 4 bases, J shed 6 bases, and the junction held 5 bases outside the gene matches. Germline CDR1 is SNHLY and CDR2 is FYNNEI. The CDR3 consists of 13 residues. CDR3 coding DNA: TGTGCCAGCAGTGGGGACAGGAGAGGCGAGCAGTACGTC. It yields the protein CASSGDRRGEQYV.

The chain joins TRBV29-1 to TRBJ2-7; 7 bases are shared with TRBD1. Germline trimming cut 6 bases from V and 3 bases from J; bases unmatched to any gene: 5. The germline V gene has CDR1 SQVTM and CDR2 ANQGSEA. The CDR3 consists of 12 residues. CDR3 sequence (DNA): TGCAGCGTGGGCCAGGGGGACTACGAGCAGTACTTC. Protein: CSVGQGDYEQYF.

V usage is TRBV5-6 and J usage is TRBJ2-3; D might be TRBD1 or TRBD2, each matching 6 bases. The CDR3 length is 13 residues. Trimming pared 3 bases from V and 4 bases from J, leaving 9 bases between. Looked up from germline, CDR1 is SGHDT and CDR2 is YYEEEE. The CDR3 loop is CASSWGAADTQYF. The CDR3 DNA follows: TGTGCCAGCAGCTGGGGGGCCGCAGATACGCAGTATTTT. Full variable domain (outside the CDR3, taken from reference TRBV5-6 and TRBJ2-3): DAGVTQSPTHLIKTRGQQVTLRCSPKSGHDTVSWYQQALGQGPQFIFQYYEEEERQRGNFPDRFSGHQFPNYSSELNVNALLLGDSALYLCASSWGAADTQYFGPGTRLTVL.

This chain joins TRBV11-3 and TRBJ2-7; a possible D gene is TRBD2 (6 bases). The CDR3 is 17 residues long. V lost 0 bases and J 0 bases, leaving 15 bases between the germline ends. Germline CDR1 is SGHNT and CDR2 is YENEEA. CDR3 bases: TGTGCCAGCAGCTTAGAGCCGACCCGGGAGAGCTCCTACGAGCAGTACGTC. Its translation is CASSLEPTRESSYEQYV.

V and J are TRBV5-4 and TRBJ2-5, with TRBD1 identical over 9 bases. V was pared by 3 bases and J by 1 base, with 4 bases of the junction left unmatched. This CDR3 comprises 15 residues. Germline CDR1 reads SGHNT; CDR2 reads YYREEE (reference sequence). The CDR3 bases are TGTGCCAGCAGCTGGAAGACAGGGGGCCAAGAGACCCAGTACTTC. Amino acid sequence: CASSWKTGGQETQYF.

This clone was recorded a few times. The chain combines TRBV15 with TRBJ1-5; tentatively, D is TRBD1 (6 bases). CDR3 length equals 16 residues. Germline lookup yields CDR1 LNHNV and CDR2 YYDKDF (reference sequence). The V gene lost 0 bases and the J gene lost 3 bases, with 12 bases spanning the gap. The DNA for the CDR3 is TGTGCCACCAGCAGAGATGACGGGGGCCTCAATCAGCCCCAGCATTTT. Its translation is CATSRDDGGLNQPQHF. Combining the CDR3 with reference TRBV15 and TRBJ1-5 gives the whole variable domain DAMVIQNPRYQVTQFGKPVTLSCSQTLNHNVMYWYQQKSSQAPKLLFHYYDKDFNNEADTPDNFQSRRPNTSFCFLDIRSPGLGDTAMYLCATSRDDGGLNQPQHFGDGTRLSIL.

This clone was detected once. V usage is TRBV4-1 and J usage is TRBJ1-5; D remains unclear. Per the germline V gene, CDR1 is MGHRA and CDR2 is YSYEKL. Trimming pared 1 base from V and 9 bases from J, leaving 19 bases between. The CDR3 has 16 residues. The CDR3 nucleotides are TGCGCCAGCAGCCAAGGTCCCGAACCCGGCGTCGTGCCCCAGCATTTT. Translated: CASSQGPEPGVVPQHF.

The chain links TRBV6-5 to TRBJ2-5; TRBD2 matches 10 bases. CDR1 and CDR2 (germline): MNHEY, SVGAGI. CDR3 size: 16 residues. V gave up 4 bases and J gave up 7 bases; unmatched junction bases: 12. The CDR3 nucleotides read TGTGCCAGCAGTTCCACTACTAGCGGGGAGTTTAGGACCCAGTACTTC. Its protein product is CASSSTTSGEFRTQYF.

The V and J genes are TRBV9 and TRBJ2-1; D may be TRBD2 (6 bases). V shed 3 bases and J shed 7 bases, with 26 bases lying between them. There are 18 residues in the CDR3. The germline V gene has CDR1 SGDLS and CDR2 YYNGEE. CDR3 in DNA: TGTGCCAGCAGCGGGTCTCCGGGACTTCTTCTCGTAGGGAATGAGCAGTTCTTC. This translates into CASSGSPGLLLVGNEQFF. Based on the CDR3 plus reference TRBV9 and TRBJ2-1, the full variable domain is DSGVTQTPKHLITATGQRVTLRCSPRSGDLSVYWYQQSLDQGLQFLIQYYNGEERAKGNILERFSAQQFPDLHSELNLSSLELGDSALYFCASSGSPGLLLVGNEQFFGPGTRLTVL.

J is TRBJ1-2 and V is TRBV2; the D is unclear. The V end lost 8 bases, the J end lost 7 bases, and 5 bases lay between the germline ends. This CDR3 is built from 9 residues. CDR1 SNHLY and CDR2 FYNNEI come from the germline V gene. CDR3: CASLVGYTF. In DNA form, the CDR3 reads TGTGCCAGCCTTGTTGGCTACACCTTC.

The chain employs TRBV4-2 and TRBJ2-3; D perhaps matches TRBD2 (6 bases). Germline V CDR1 and CDR2: LGHNA, YNFKEQ. CDR3 size: 14 residues. The V end was cut by 4 bases, the J end by 7 bases, with 15 bases between. In DNA, the CDR3 is TGTGCCAGCAGCCCGGAGGGACTCCTCCATACGCAGTATTTT. Protein sequence: CASSPEGLLHTQYF.

The J gene is TRBJ1-3, the V gene TRBV11-3; 7 bases align to TRBD1. CDR3 length equals 14 residues. After removal of 5 bases from V and 4 bases from J, the junction contained 5 bases not matched to a gene. Per germline, CDR1 SGHNT and CDR2 YENEEA. The CDR3 DNA reads TGTGCCAGCAGCAGGGACAGTTCGGGAAACACCATATATTTT. Its translation: CASSRDSSGNTIYF. Together with reference TRBV11-3 and TRBJ1-3, the CDR3 gives the full variable domain: EAGVVQSPRYKIIEKKQPVAFWCNPISGHNTLYWYLQNLGQGPELLIRYENEEAVDDSQLPKDRFSAERLKGVDSTLKIQPAELGDSAVYLCASSRDSSGNTIYFGEGSWLTVV.

This chain links TRBV29-1 with TRBJ1-1; D ambiguous. Looked up from germline, CDR1 is SQVTM and CDR2 is ANQGSEA. V was trimmed by 3 bases and J by 11 bases, leaving 13 bases between them. The CDR3 extends over 11 amino acids. CDR3 DNA sequence: TGCAGCGTTGACCAACCCCTGGAGGCTTTCTTT. This gives the protein CSVDQPLEAFF.